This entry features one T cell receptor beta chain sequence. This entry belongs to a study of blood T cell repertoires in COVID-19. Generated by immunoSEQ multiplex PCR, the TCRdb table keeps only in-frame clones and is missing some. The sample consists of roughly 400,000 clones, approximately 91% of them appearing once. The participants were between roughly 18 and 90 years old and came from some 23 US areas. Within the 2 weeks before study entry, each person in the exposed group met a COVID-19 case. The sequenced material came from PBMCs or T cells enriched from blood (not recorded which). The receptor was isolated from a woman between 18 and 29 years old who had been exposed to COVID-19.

The CDR3 nucleotides read TGTGCCACCAGCAGAGATTTGGCAGCTGAAGCTTTCTTT. This translates into CATSRDLAAEAFF. This chain connects TRBV15 to TRBJ1-1; no reliable D call. Germline loops: CDR1 LNHNV, CDR2 YYDKDF (reference sequence). The CDR3 runs to 13 residues. Trimming removed 0 bases from V and 6 bases from J, with 8 bases in between.